The T cell receptor (beta chain) under discussion was sequenced for a study of glioma-infiltrating T cells after dendritic cell vaccination. The germline V gene has CDR1 SGHTA and CDR2 FQGNSA. Losses at the gene ends were 5 bases for V and 7 bases for J; bases not matched to a gene: 4. The CDR3 covers 13 residues. PBMC were collected before vaccination, two weeks after the third vaccination, and at progression. This clone is a singleton in its sample. Some clones are missing from TCRdb's copy, which holds only in-frame ones; the method was immunoSEQ multiplex PCR. Of tens of thousands of clones listed, over 85% were seen once; the top ten hold approximately 3%.

The sample in question was blood, obtained before dendritic cell vaccination. V and J are TRBV7-2 and TRBJ1-4; TRBD1 aligns across 7 bases. The sequence derives from a human donor with glioblastoma. CDR3 protein: CASSQGQIEKLFF. The CDR3 nucleotides are TGTGCCAGCAGCCAGGGACAGATTGAAAAACTGTTTTTT. The full variable domain, completed using reference TRBV7-2 and TRBJ1-4, is GAGVSQSPSNKVTEKGKDVELRCDPISGHTALYWYRQSLGQGLEFLIYFQGNSAPDKSGLPSDRFSAERTGGSVSTLTIQRTQQEDSAVYLCASSQGQIEKLFFGSGTQLSVL.